This is a list of T cell receptor beta chains from one sample in a study of cytomegalovirus exposure and HLA in healthy donors. The assay was immunoSEQ multiplex PCR, and TCRdb's table has in-frame clones only and misses some. The data show 130,000 or so clones, 75% to 80% seen once. Sequenced sample: PBMCs. These receptors originate from a woman in her sixties in good health and CMV-seronegative. The CDR3 runs from the conserved cysteine through the conserved F or W. D genes are given only for firm matches. Size is omitted from some rows. Given values are once, few, many or a class for expanded clones.

>TRBJ1-1|TRBV28|-|-
CASTSGGGADTEAFF
TGTGCCAGCACCTCCGGGGGGGGCGCGGACACTGAAGCTTTCTTT
>TRBJ2-1|TRBV4-1|-|once
CASSQSLERSSYNEQFF
TGCGCCAGCAGCCAATCACTTGAGAGGAGCTCCTACAATGAGCAGTTCTTC
>TRBJ1-1|TRBV7-3|-|-
CASSLSTTLNTEAFF
TGTGCCAGCAGCTTATCAACCACACTGAACACTGAAGCTTTCTTT
>TRBJ2-7|TRBV4-1|-|once
CASSQAARQPYEQYF
TGCGCCAGCAGCCAAGCCGCCAGGCAGCCCTACGAGCAGTACTTC
>TRBJ2-5|TRBV29-1|TRBD1|-
CSVLPPGQGETQYF
TGCAGCGTCCTCCCACCGGGACAGGGGGAGACCCAGTACTTC
>TRBJ2-3|TRBV4-2|TRBD2|-
CASSQDGASGGHTDTQYF
TGTGCCAGCAGCCAAGATGGGGCTAGCGGGGGTCACACAGATACGCAGTATTTT
>TRBJ2-3|TRBV4-1|-|few
CASSQVRLQITDTQYF
TGCGCCAGCAGCCAAGTTCGGCTACAGATCACAGATACGCAGTATTTT
>TRBJ1-4|TRBV11-2|TRBD1|-
CASSWQGAGEKLFF
TGTGCCAGCAGCTGGCAGGGGGCTGGGGAAAAACTGTTTTTT
>TRBJ2-7|TRBV14|-|-
CASSQGGVKNEQYF
TGTGCCAGCAGCCAAGGCGGGGTTAAGAACGAGCAGTACTTC
>TRBJ2-1|TRBV6-5|TRBD2|-
CAGGTSGNEQFF
TGTGCCGGCGGGACTAGCGGCAATGAGCAGTTCTTC
>TRBJ1-1|TRBV28|TRBD1|-
CASSSPGTVNTEAFF
TGTGCCAGCAGTTCCCCCGGGACAGTGAACACTGAAGCTTTCTTT
>TRBJ1-2|TRBV29-1|-|-
CSVESGRGGYTF
TGCAGCGTTGAATCGGGCAGGGGAGGCTACACCTTC
>TRBJ2-3|TRBV4-2|TRBD2|-
CASSQGLATGDTQYF
TGTGCCAGCAGCCAGGGACTAGCGACTGGAGATACGCAGTATTTT
>TRBJ2-3|TRBV5-1|TRBD2|-
CASSLVPAGGTDTQYF
TGCGCCAGCAGCTTGGTCCCAGCGGGGGGTACAGATACGCAGTATTTT
>TRBJ1-2|TRBV15|-|-
CATSRTGNYGYTF
TGTGCCACCAGCAGAACAGGGAATTATGGCTACACCTTC
>TRBJ2-1|TRBV7-8|-|-
CASSLDRINEQFF
TGTGCCAGCAGCTTAGATCGTATCAATGAGCAGTTCTTC
>TRBJ1-5|TRBV19|TRBD1|-
CASSLTGGPNQPQHF
TGTGCCAGTAGTCTGACAGGGGGGCCCAATCAGCCCCAGCATTTT
>TRBJ1-5|TRBV7-3|-|-
CASSEGGPQHF
TGTGCCAGCAGCGAAGGGGGTCCCCAGCATTTT
>TRBJ2-3|TRBV7-8|TRBD2|-
CASSRLGGGLLDTQYF
TGTGCCAGCAGCCGGCTTGGCGGGGGGCTATTGGATACGCAGTATTTT
>TRBJ2-7|TRBV10-2|-|few
CASSGRWGGASYEQYF
TGCGCCAGCAGCGGCCGGTGGGGGGGGGCCTCCTACGAGCAGTACTTC
>TRBJ2-2|TRBV27|TRBD1|-
CASSQRRTGHGELFF
TGTGCCAGCAGTCAACGACGGACAGGTCACGGGGAGCTGTTTTTT
>TRBJ2-3|TRBV15|-|few
CATTHGRTPRTDTQYF
TGTGCCACCACCCACGGCCGGACACCACGCACAGATACGCAGTATTTT
>TRBJ1-2|TRBV27|TRBD1|-
CASSLSGTGTYYGYTF
TGTGCCAGCAGTTTATCGGGGACAGGGACTTACTATGGCTACACCTTC
>TRBJ2-7|TRBV19|TRBD1|-
CASSTRDSLSQQYF
TGTGCCAGTAGTACCCGGGACAGTCTCTCGCAGCAGTACTTC